One sample yielded the 19 T cell receptor beta chains listed below, sequenced in a study of blood T cells in healthy people across ages. Together with a sample-barcoded 5' primer, a J-beta primer mix was included in a second PCR lasting roughly 6 to 12 cycles. TCRdb redid the calling of the 5' RACE reads with MiXCR, one entry per CDR3 protein. Of around 1,100,000 distinct CDR3 sequences detected, around two fifths appear once; the ten largest clones hold about an eighth. The sequenced sample consisted of blood. These receptors all come from a man between 18 and 29 years old in good health.

V usage is TRBV20-1 and J usage is TRBJ2-3; D is perhaps TRBD1 (5 bases). Germline V gene sequence: CDR1 DFQATT, CDR2 SNEGSKA (reference sequence). The CDR3 runs 13 residues. Trimming shortened V by 0 bases and J by 6 bases, and 10 bases separated the two germline ends. This CDR3 reads CSARDRQGDTQYF. The CDR3, as DNA: TGCAGTGCTAGAGATCGTCAGGGCGATACGCAGTATTTT.

This chain joins TRBV6-2 or TRBV6-3 and TRBJ2-5; D unresolved. This CDR3 is built from 13 residues. V was shortened by 5 bases and J by 6 bases, with 13 bases between the two germline ends. Germline V gene sequence: CDR1 MNHEY, CDR2 SVGEGT. The CDR3: CASSPIIVKTQYF. The CDR3 coding sequence is TGTGCCAGCAGTCCCATTATAGTGAAGACCCAGTACTTC.

The chain combines TRBV28 with TRBJ1-5, with a tentative D call TRBD1 (6 bases). V dropped 2 bases and J dropped 4 bases, with 15 bases sitting between them. The CDR3 length is 16 residues. Per the germline V gene, CDR1 is MDHEN and CDR2 is SYDVKM. Written as DNA, the CDR3 is TGTGCCAGCAGTTTACAGTCAGGGGCTCGGAATCAGCCCCAGCATTTT. This gives the protein CASSLQSGARNQPQHF.

V gene TRBV20-1 combines with J gene TRBJ2-1, with TRBD2 matching over 14 bases. V lost 6 bases to trimming and J lost 15 bases; unmatched junction nucleotides: 10. Germline lookup yields CDR1 DFQATT and CDR2 SNEGSKA (reference sequence). The CDR3 spans 13 residues. The CDR3 nucleotides read TGCAGTGCCCCCGGACTAGCGGGGGGCGAGTTGTTCTTC. Its protein is CSAPGLAGGELFF.

The rearrangement uses TRBV30 and TRBJ1-4, with TRBD1 identical over 8 bases. The trim removed 5 bases at V and 4 bases at J, leaving 3 bases unmatched. This CDR3 contains 13 residues. The germline V gene has CDR1 GTSNPN and CDR2 SVGIG (reference sequence). In DNA form, the CDR3 reads TGTGCCTGGGGGACAGGAAGTAATGAAAAACTGTTTTTT. The encoded protein is CAWGTGSNEKLFF. The full variable domain, its missing parts supplied by reference TRBV30 and TRBJ1-4, is SQTIHQWPATLVQPVGSPLSLECTVEGTSNPNLYWYRQAAGRGLQLLFYSVGIGQISSEVPQNLSASRPQDRQFILSSKKLLLSDSGFYLCAWGTGSNEKLFFGSGTQLSVL.

This clonotype was recorded a few times. This sequence joins TRBV20-1 and TRBJ1-2, with 7 bases lining up with TRBD1. After removal of 5 bases from V and 2 bases from J, the junction contained 8 bases not matched to a gene. This CDR3 comprises 14 residues. Germline V gives CDR1 DFQATT, CDR2 SNEGSKA (reference sequence). CDR3 protein: CSADPGTANYGYTF. DNA for the CDR3: TGCAGTGCTGACCCGGGGACAGCGAACTATGGCTACACCTTC.

A few counts support this clonotype. The chain uses TRBV4-3 and TRBJ2-2; D is unclear. CDR1 is LGHNA, CDR2 YSLEER, per germline. The V gene lost 0 bases and the J gene lost 2 bases, with 13 bases spanning the gap. This CDR3 has 17 residues. The CDR3 here is CASSQDPTPSNTGELFF. CDR3 DNA sequence: TGCGCCAGCAGCCAAGATCCGACCCCCAGTAACACCGGGGAGCTGTTTTTT.

The chain carries TRBV9 and TRBJ2-5, with TRBD2 as a possible D gene (6 bases). This CDR3 is 15 amino acids long. Germline V gives CDR1 SGDLS, CDR2 YYNGEE. With 0 bases removed from V and 11 bases from J, the gap between germline ends came to 20 bases. CDR3 nucleotide sequence: TGTGCCAGCAGCGTAGGGGCTAGCGAGAGGGATGAGCAGTACTTC. Translated: CASSVGASERDEQYF.

This clonotype was detected ten times or more. This CDR3 reads CASSRQTGTDTQYF. CDR3 sequence (DNA): TGTGCCAGCAGCAGACAGACAGGCACAGATACGCAGTATTTT. The chain has TRBV7-2 and TRBJ2-3, with D perhaps matching TRBD1 (5 bases). This CDR3 spans 14 amino acids. Germline V gives CDR1 SGHTA, CDR2 FQGNSA. Trimming took 5 bases from V and 1 from J, leaving 10 bases between them.

The rearrangement uses TRBV2 and TRBJ2-7; D is perhaps TRBD2 (6 bases). Germline V gene sequence: CDR1 SNHLY, CDR2 FYNNEI. The germline V and J ends were trimmed by 9 bases and 1 base, with 16 bases remaining between them. The CDR3 loop spans 14 amino acids. The chain's CDR3 is CASSGAARSYEQYF. The CDR3 DNA reads TGTGCCAGTTCGGGAGCCGCAAGGTCCTACGAGCAGTACTTC.

This clonotype was seen at least ten times. V gene TRBV4-1 combines with J gene TRBJ1-2, with TRBD1 matching over 9 bases. This CDR3 is built from 18 residues. V lost 1 base, J lost 0 bases, and 9 bases stayed unmatched. Germline CDR1 reads MGHRA; CDR2 reads YSYEKL. CDR3: CASSQGPGQGSSNYGYTF. Here the CDR3 DNA reads TGCGCCAGCAGCCAAGGTCCGGGACAGGGATCCTCTAACTATGGCTACACCTTC.

This clonotype appeared once. The chain combines TRBV5-1 with TRBJ1-5; D gene unclear. The CDR3 is 14 residues long. Germline V gene data show CDR1 as SGHRS and CDR2 as YFSETQ. V was trimmed by 4 bases and J by 6 bases, leaving 14 bases between them. The CDR3 here is CASSVEQHSQPQHF. DNA for the CDR3: TGCGCCAGCAGCGTTGAACAGCACAGTCAGCCCCAGCATTTT. The variable domain in full, completed from reference TRBV5-1 and TRBJ1-5, reads KAGVTQTPRYLIKTRGQQVTLSCSPISGHRSVSWYQQTPGQGLQFLFEYFSETQRNKGNFPGRFSGRQFSNSRSEMNVSTLELGDSALYLCASSVEQHSQPQHFGDGTRLSIL.

This clonotype has just one count. The genes are TRBV20-1 and TRBJ2-5; 8 bases map to TRBD1. The CDR3 runs 14 residues. Germline V gene sequence: CDR1 DFQATT, CDR2 SNEGSKA (reference sequence). The V gene end was trimmed by 5 bases and the J gene end by 11 bases; junction bases not matched to a gene: 16. CDR3 sequence: CSAERGTGYGEQYF. CDR3 nucleotides: TGCAGTGCTGAGCGCGGGACAGGCTACGGTGAGCAGTACTTC.

J is TRBJ2-5 and V is TRBV6-1; 10 bases agree with TRBD1. The junction had 4 bases not matched to a gene; V was cut back by 1 base and J by 2 bases. The germline V gene has CDR1 MNHNS and CDR2 SASEGT. CDR3 size: 16 residues. CDR3 loop: CASSEGPGQGQETQYF. CDR3 in DNA: TGTGCCAGCAGTGAAGGCCCGGGACAGGGGCAAGAGACCCAGTACTTC.

The chain recombines TRBV29-1 with TRBJ2-7; 7 nucleotides match TRBD1. CDR1 and CDR2 (germline): SQVTM, ANQGSEA. This CDR3 is 14 amino acids long. The V gene end was trimmed by 6 bases and the J gene end by 4 bases; junction bases not matched to a gene: 12. Here the CDR3 DNA reads TGCAGCGTCCGACCTGGGACAGCTGGATACGAGCAGTACTTC. Amino acids: CSVRPGTAGYEQYF.

The chain joins TRBV2 to TRBJ2-1; 9 bases fit TRBD2. CDR1 and CDR2 (germline): SNHLY, FYNNEI. Trimming took 5 bases from V and 0 from J; bases not matched to a gene: 5. There are 16 residues in the CDR3. CDR3 amino acids: CASSRSSGSSYNEQFF. CDR3 nucleotide sequence: TGTGCCAGCAGTCGAAGTAGCGGGAGCTCCTACAATGAGCAGTTCTTC.

The V call is TRBV10-3, the J call TRBJ1-2; D perhaps matches TRBD1 (5 bases). With 0 bases removed from V and 2 bases from J, the gap between germline ends came to 7 bases. CDR3 size: 14 residues. Germline loops: CDR1 ENHRY, CDR2 SYGVKD. CDR3 loop: CAISESGVNYGYTF. DNA for the CDR3: TGTGCCATCAGTGAGTCAGGGGTCAACTATGGCTACACCTTC.

This clonotype was found many times. The chain joins TRBV5-1 to TRBJ1-5; no reliable D call. CDR3 length: 14 residues. Germline CDR1 is SGHRS and CDR2 is YFSETQ. Trimming cost V 0 bases and J 6 bases, with 10 bases left between them. The CDR3 coding sequence is TGCGCCAGCAGCTTGGAAGGGTCAGGTCAGCCCCAGCATTTT. Protein product: CASSLEGSGQPQHF.

In this sample, this clonotype turned up many times. The rearrangement joins TRBV4-3 to TRBJ2-1, with 7 nucleotides matching TRBD2. The germline gives CDR1 LGHNA, CDR2 YSLEER. Trimming removed 5 bases from V and 1 base from J; junction bases left unmatched: 2. The CDR3 sequence is 14 residues long. In DNA, the CDR3 is TGCGCCAGCAGCGCCGGGGGGTCCTACAATGAGCAGTTCTTC. Encoded protein: CASSAGGSYNEQFF.